This T cell receptor beta chain was retrieved from a study of control samples from healthy donors and cancer patients. The CDR3 is 14 amino acids. CDR1 and CDR2 (germline): MGHRA, YSYEKL. After removal of 2 bases from V and 10 bases from J, the junction contained 7 bases not matched to a gene. Clones were sequenced by immunoSEQ multiplex PCR, and TCRdb holds only the in-frame ones, with some missing. The data contain under 80,000 clones, under 95% of them singletons. This chain uses TRBV4-1 with TRBJ2-2, with 7 bases that match TRBD1. The TCR sequence derives from a woman between 40 and 55 years old with lung cancer. Sequenced input: PBMCs. This chain's CDR3 is CASSQLQGFAELFF. CDR3 nucleotide sequence: TGCGCCAGCAGCCAATTACAGGGGTTTGCGGAGCTGTTTTTT.